A single sample gave rise to the 27 T cell receptor beta chains below, sequenced in a study of blood T cell repertoires in COVID-19 (dated by TCRdb to the early 2020s). Libraries came from the immunoSEQ multiplex PCR assay. TCRdb provides this immuneACCESS table in a form limited to in-frame rearrangements. Some clones are lacking; in checked studies, under half of them reflect an unresolved V gene, and why the rest are absent is not known. A total of about 180,000 clones appear in this sample, 70% to 90% of them only once. Clones ranked in the top ten supply roughly 9.7% of the sample. The sequenced sample consisted of peripheral blood. These receptors were collected from a human donor with active or convalescent COVID-19. The donor label of this sample is uncertain.

The rearrangement uses TRBV6-2 or TRBV6-3 and TRBJ1-3; tentatively, D is TRBD1 (5 bases). V was pared by 2 bases and J by 0 bases, with 14 bases between. There are 17 residues in the CDR3. Germline V lookup: CDR1 MNHEY, CDR2 SVGEGT. The DNA for the CDR3 is TGTGCCAGCAGTTACCAGCGGGGACCTCCCTCTGGAAACACCATATATTTT. This encodes CASSYQRGPPSGNTIYF.

The V and J genes are TRBV24-1 and TRBJ2-5; 8 bases align to TRBD2. The CDR3 consists of 16 residues. V dropped 1 base and J dropped 2; count of bases not matched to a gene: 5. In germline, CDR1 is KGHDR, CDR2 SFDVKD. This CDR3 reads CATSDFVAGRQETQYF. The CDR3 DNA sequence: TGTGCCACCAGTGATTTTGTAGCGGGAAGACAAGAGACCCAGTACTTC.

The gene calls are TRBV4-2 and TRBJ1-2; no clear D. Germline assignment: CDR1 LGHNA and CDR2 YNFKEQ. The CDR3 length is 16 residues. Trimming took off 0 bases at V and 7 bases at J, with 18 bases between the two ends. The CDR3 region is CASSQDRDGSPPGYTF. The CDR3 coding sequence is TGTGCCAGCAGCCAAGATCGGGATGGGTCCCCCCCTGGCTACACCTTC.

The chain employs TRBV6-1 and TRBJ1-2, with 7 bases lining up with TRBD1. The CDR3 is 19 amino acids. In germline, CDR1 is MNHNS, CDR2 SASEGT. With V trimmed by 0 bases and J by 5 bases, 18 bases remained unmatched. CDR3 sequence reads: CASSEALIGWRQGLYGYTF. The CDR3 nucleotides are TGTGCCAGCAGTGAAGCGCTGATCGGGTGGAGACAGGGCCTATATGGCTACACCTTC.

CDR3 nucleotides: TGTGCCAGTAGTATAGTTCAGGGTAGCAATCAGCCCCAGCATTTT. Its translation is CASSIVQGSNQPQHF. The rearrangement links TRBV19 to TRBJ1-5; D may be TRBD1 (5 bases). Germline V gene sequence: CDR1 LNHDA, CDR2 SQIVND (reference sequence). Trimming left V 1 base short and J 0 bases short, with 7 bases between. The CDR3 has 15 amino acids.

This clone was seen only once. The chain combines TRBV27 with TRBJ1-5; D may be TRBD1 (6 bases). From germline, CDR1 is MNHEY and CDR2 SMNVEV (reference sequence). Trimming shortened V by 6 bases and J by 4 bases, and 10 bases separated the two germline ends. CDR3 length: 13 residues. The CDR3 is CASSQGRNQPQHF. CDR3 nucleotides: TGTGCCAGCAGCCAGGGGCGTAATCAGCCCCAGCATTTT.

The sample holds a few counts of this clone. The chain recombines TRBV5-1 with TRBJ2-7; 7 nucleotides align to TRBD2. Germline loops: CDR1 SGHRS, CDR2 YFSETQ. The CDR3 contains 15 residues. The ends lost 0 bases at V and 0 bases at J; junction bases unmatched: 3. DNA of the CDR3: TGCGCCAGCAGCTTGGCGCGGGGGTCCTCCTACGAGCAGTACTTC. Protein: CASSLARGSSYEQYF.

This chain joins TRBV13 and TRBJ2-3, with TRBD2 identical over 7 bases. Germline V gene lookup returns CDR1 PRHDT and CDR2 FYEKMQ (reference sequence). V trimming: 4 bases; J trimming: 4 bases; junction bases outside the gene matches: 2. This CDR3 contains 13 residues. The CDR3 nucleotides read TGTGCCAGCAGCTCGGGACTACCAGATACGCAGTATTTT. Its protein product is CASSSGLPDTQYF.

This clone was observed once. The V and J genes are TRBV28 and TRBJ1-1; no definite D call. The CDR3 contains 13 residues. In germline, CDR1 is MDHEN, CDR2 SYDVKM. The V end lost 7 bases, the J end lost 4 bases, and 13 bases lay between the germline ends. CDR3 region: CASTSSAATEAFF. The CDR3, as DNA: TGTGCCAGCACCTCAAGTGCGGCCACTGAAGCTTTCTTT.

The chain carries TRBV18 and TRBJ2-7; the match to TRBD1 covers 12 bases. CDR3 size: 15 residues. Trimming cost V 2 bases and J 2 bases; bases outside gene matches: 1. Germline CDR1 and CDR2: KGHSH and LQKENI. CDR3 sequence reads: CASSPGTGGPYEQYF. CDR3 DNA: TGTGCCAGCTCACCAGGGACAGGGGGCCCCTACGAGCAGTACTTC. The full variable domain, completed using reference TRBV18 and TRBJ2-7, is NAGVMQNPRHLVRRRGQEARLRCSPMKGHSHVYWYRQLPEEGLKFMVYLQKENIIDESGMPKERFSAEFPKEGPSILRIQQVVRGDSAAYFCASSPGTGGPYEQYFGPGTRLTVT.

This clone was observed a handful of times. J is TRBJ2-1 and V is TRBV2; TRBD1 matches at 8 bases. CDR3 length: 15 amino acids. V lost 11 bases and J lost 10; bases outside the gene matches: 19. Looked up from germline, CDR1 is SNHLY and CDR2 is FYNNEI. The CDR3: CAAGGGSTGAQEQFF. The CDR3 bases are TGTGCCGCCGGTGGGGGATCGACAGGGGCCCAGGAGCAGTTCTTC.

In DNA, the CDR3 is TGTGCCTGGATTGGCAGGGGAACGCAGTATTTT. This sequence encodes CAWIGRGTQYF. The rearrangement links TRBV30 to TRBJ2-3; D is possibly TRBD1 (6 bases). Deletions cut 4 bases from V and 9 bases from J, with 11 bases between. This CDR3 has 11 residues. Germline CDR1 is GTSNPN and CDR2 is SVGIG (reference sequence).

The rearrangement joins TRBV7-9 to TRBJ1-2; TRBD1 agrees at 7 bases. The V and J ends lost 8 bases and 4 bases, in that order; junction bases with no gene match: 10. The CDR3 contains 14 residues. The germline CDR1 and CDR2 sequences are SEHNR and FQNEAQ (reference sequence). The CDR3 nucleotides read TGTGCCAGCGAGGGCAGGGGGATGTCCTATGGCTACACCTTC. This encodes CASEGRGMSYGYTF.

This rearrangement joins TRBV5-1 to TRBJ2-7, with TRBD1 as a possible D gene (6 bases). CDR1 SGHRS and CDR2 YFSETQ come from the germline V gene. Deletions cut 0 bases from V and 7 bases from J, with 20 bases between. This CDR3 has 16 residues. The chain's CDR3 is CASSLVGAGDRVEQYF. CDR3 bases: TGCGCCAGCAGCTTGGTAGGGGCAGGGGACCGGGTGGAGCAGTACTTC.

The chain has TRBV10-3 and TRBJ2-5, with D maybe TRBD2 (6 bases). V was clipped by 3 bases and J by 5 bases, with 13 bases between them. Germline loops: CDR1 ENHRY, CDR2 SYGVKD. CDR3 length equals 14 residues. The CDR3 DNA reads TGTGCCATCAGTGAAATGACTAGTTTGGAGACCCAGTACTTC. Protein: CAISEMTSLETQYF.

V and J are TRBV28 and TRBJ2-3, with D tentatively TRBD2 (6 bases). The V end lost 7 bases, the J end lost 11 bases, and 19 bases lay between the germline ends. The germline gives CDR1 MDHEN, CDR2 SYDVKM. The CDR3 loop spans 13 amino acids. This CDR3 is CASTPTRAGMQYF. For the CDR3, the DNA is TGTGCCAGCACCCCGACCCGTGCGGGGATGCAGTATTTT.

CDR3 DNA: TGTGCCAGCAGCCCCTGGACTAGTCCAGATACGCAGTATTTT. The encoded protein is CASSPWTSPDTQYF. The V and J genes are TRBV5-6 and TRBJ2-3; the match to TRBD2 covers 7 bases. This CDR3 is 14 amino acids long. The germline V gene has CDR1 SGHDT and CDR2 YYEEEE. V shed 4 bases, J shed 4 bases, and the junction held 6 bases outside the gene matches.

The genes are TRBV19 and TRBJ2-3, with 11 bases lining up with TRBD2. V lost 7 bases to trimming and J lost 1 base; unmatched junction nucleotides: 4. The CDR3 totals 15 residues. In germline, CDR1 is LNHDA, CDR2 SQIVND (reference sequence). CDR3 bases: TGTGCCAGTATGGGGACTAGCGGACGCACAGATACGCAGTATTTT. The encoded protein is CASMGTSGRTDTQYF.

The chain recombines TRBV19 with TRBJ2-7, with no clear D. Germline V CDR1 and CDR2: LNHDA, SQIVND (reference sequence). The CDR3 is 14 residues long. The germline V and J ends were trimmed by 6 bases and 1 base, with 13 bases remaining between them. The CDR3 reads CASRILQRSYEQYF. The CDR3 coding sequence is TGTGCCAGTAGAATACTACAGAGATCCTACGAGCAGTACTTC.

The CDR3 loop is CASSGGDRVSGQYF. The CDR3 bases are TGCGCCAGCAGCGGGGGGGACAGGGTATCCGGGCAGTACTTC. The V gene is TRBV4-1, the J gene TRBJ2-7, with 9 bases matching TRBD1. Germline CDR1 is MGHRA and CDR2 is YSYEKL. Germline trimming cut 5 bases from V and 9 bases from J; bases unmatched to any gene: 11. The CDR3 sequence is 14 residues long.

The gene calls are TRBV2 and TRBJ2-2; a weak D match, TRBD2 (7 bases). CDR3 length: 16 residues. From germline, CDR1 is SNHLY and CDR2 FYNNEI. Trimming removed 4 bases from V and 4 bases from J, with 16 bases in between. The CDR3 spells CASSGSWEGGTGELFF. CDR3 coding DNA: TGTGCCAGCAGTGGGTCGTGGGAGGGGGGCACCGGGGAGCTGTTTTTT.

The gene calls are TRBV1 and TRBJ2-4; the table names TRBD2, a call not compared with the DNA. TRBV1 is a documented pseudogene. CDR3 length: 17 residues. This chain's CDR3 is CTSSHRDSPIAKNIQYF. CDR3 DNA sequence: TGCACCAGCAGCCACCGGGACTCCCCCATAGCCAAAAACATTCAGTACTTC.

This clone turned up a few times. The rearrangement joins TRBV5-5 to TRBJ2-5; 7 bases line up with TRBD1. This CDR3 is 14 amino acids long. V gave up 4 bases and J gave up 6 bases; unmatched junction bases: 9. Germline-derived CDR1 and CDR2 are SGHKS and YYEKEE (reference sequence). CDR3 protein: CASSPKTGMKTQYF. For the CDR3, the DNA is TGTGCCAGCAGCCCAAAGACAGGGATGAAGACCCAGTACTTC.

The chain joins TRBV7-3 to TRBJ2-1; no clear D gene. The CDR3 loop spans 13 amino acids. Germline V CDR1 and CDR2: SGHTA, FQGTGA. Trimming cost V 3 bases and J 7 bases, with 10 bases left between them. CDR3 amino acids: CASSFLHKNEQFF. The CDR3 DNA reads TGTGCCAGCAGCTTTCTCCACAAGAATGAGCAGTTCTTC.

This chain connects TRBV3-1 (or the pseudogene TRBV3-2) to TRBJ2-1; 8 bases are shared with TRBD2. The CDR3 runs 16 residues. In germline, CDR1 is LGHDT, CDR2 YNNKEL (reference sequence). Losses at the gene ends were 1 base for V and 8 bases for J; bases not matched to a gene: 10. The CDR3 sequence: CASSQAPGGLGDEQFF. The CDR3 nucleotides read TGTGCCAGCAGCCAAGCCCCGGGAGGGCTTGGGGATGAGCAGTTCTTC.

This clone was seen once. This sequence joins TRBV11-2 and TRBJ2-3; tentatively, D is TRBD2 (6 bases). CDR1 is SGHAT and CDR2 is FQNNGV in the germline V gene. This CDR3 region has 16 residues. Trimming left V 5 bases short and J 2 bases short, with 17 bases between. CDR3 residues: CASSQGDSTATDTQYF. CDR3 DNA sequence: TGTGCCAGCAGCCAAGGGGACTCGACAGCCACAGATACGCAGTATTTT.

This chain links TRBV5-4 with TRBJ2-6; TRBD1 agrees at 7 bases. Trimming at V came to 2 bases and at J to 4 bases, leaving 9 bases not matched to a gene. CDR3 length equals 17 residues. Germline CDR1 is SGHNT and CDR2 is YYREEE (reference sequence). The CDR3 region is CASSFLVTGFGANVLTF. Here the CDR3 DNA reads TGTGCCAGCAGCTTTCTTGTGACAGGGTTCGGGGCCAACGTCCTGACTTTC.